This TCR beta chain was captured by sequencing in a study of cytomegalovirus exposure and HLA in healthy donors (dated by TCRdb to the late 2010s). Looking at the study overall: The roughly 670 repertoires of the first cohort and the approximately 110 validation repertoires were produced on the same platform, according to a later analysis. To predict cytomegalovirus infection status, the study combined high-throughput TCR immunosequencing, statistical association of individual TCRs with disease status, and machine learning. Besides the first cohort of roughly 660 subjects, a separate validation cohort made up of roughly 120 different subjects was used. The study was designed to test whether signatures of past pathogen exposure could be identified by cataloging public T cell receptors. Results and caveats for the whole study, not just this receptor: The classifier was reported to diagnose cytomegalovirus status with high specificity and sensitivity in both the original and validation cohorts. Of the cluster scores, roughly 95% were above 0 in a later analysis, which found that TCRs clustered in the first cohort also tended to co-occur in the approximately 120 validation repertoires. In vitro tests confirmed that a few of the cytomegalovirus-associated TCR beta chains recognize cytomegalovirus antigens. While some public TCRs were present in many individuals, most TCR sequences turned up only very rarely across donors. A total of 164 TCR beta chains were listed by the study as associated with cytomegalovirus. A later analysis lacked HLA typing for the validation cohort, so it scored co-occurrence in that cohort across all 110 or so repertoires. The authors suggested that the approach could potentially be extended to other disease states and immunological phenotypes.

Library preparation was by the immunoSEQ multiplex PCR assay. Under the source paper's analysis protocol: A statistical classification framework was built for diagnosing cytomegalovirus status from the catalog of TCR beta chain sequences. TCRdb retrieved this table from immuneACCESS and kept in-frame rearrangements only. Not all clones are present; in checked studies, unresolved V genes account for under half, and no reason is known for the remainder. The V and J calls and clone size were taken over from that table, and D and trimming were inferred from the DNA. Across this sample there are fewer than 75,000 clones, with about 95% seen only once. Clones ranked in the top ten supply 3% to 3.5% of the sample. Donors formed part of the validation cohort, which comprised fewer than 150 subjects and was distinct from the first cohort of under 850 subjects. A remark on this clone: The target of this receptor is not known. No clone much larger than this one lies a single base away; base qualities are absent.

Sequenced material: PBMCs. This receptor was identified in a man aged 18-30 years in good health and CMV-seronegative.

Here is the DNA: TGTGCCAGCAGCTTAGGACCGGGCCCCGAGGGGGTAACGAGTAGGGGCTACACCTTC. Its protein reads: CASSLGPGPEGVTSRGYTF. The chain is assembled from TRBV7-8 and TRBJ1-2; TRBD1 is a weak D gene call, 6 bases matching. Taken from the germline V gene, the CDR1 and CDR2 loops are SGHVS and FQNEAQ. V was cut back by 1 base and J by 8 bases, leaving a gap of 29 bases between them. Its CDR3 holds 19 amino acids, cysteine through phenylalanine. This entry keeps only the CDR3 DNA: 57 bases, framed from base 1. This CDR3, with the reference TRBV7-8 and TRBJ1-2 proteins standing in past its ends, gives the full variable domain GAGVSQSPRYKVAKRGQDVALRCDPISGHVSLFWYQQALGQGPEFLTYFQNEAQLDKSGLPSDRFFAERPEGSVSTLKIQRTQQEDSAVYLCASSLGPGPEGVTSRGYTFGSGTRLTVV.